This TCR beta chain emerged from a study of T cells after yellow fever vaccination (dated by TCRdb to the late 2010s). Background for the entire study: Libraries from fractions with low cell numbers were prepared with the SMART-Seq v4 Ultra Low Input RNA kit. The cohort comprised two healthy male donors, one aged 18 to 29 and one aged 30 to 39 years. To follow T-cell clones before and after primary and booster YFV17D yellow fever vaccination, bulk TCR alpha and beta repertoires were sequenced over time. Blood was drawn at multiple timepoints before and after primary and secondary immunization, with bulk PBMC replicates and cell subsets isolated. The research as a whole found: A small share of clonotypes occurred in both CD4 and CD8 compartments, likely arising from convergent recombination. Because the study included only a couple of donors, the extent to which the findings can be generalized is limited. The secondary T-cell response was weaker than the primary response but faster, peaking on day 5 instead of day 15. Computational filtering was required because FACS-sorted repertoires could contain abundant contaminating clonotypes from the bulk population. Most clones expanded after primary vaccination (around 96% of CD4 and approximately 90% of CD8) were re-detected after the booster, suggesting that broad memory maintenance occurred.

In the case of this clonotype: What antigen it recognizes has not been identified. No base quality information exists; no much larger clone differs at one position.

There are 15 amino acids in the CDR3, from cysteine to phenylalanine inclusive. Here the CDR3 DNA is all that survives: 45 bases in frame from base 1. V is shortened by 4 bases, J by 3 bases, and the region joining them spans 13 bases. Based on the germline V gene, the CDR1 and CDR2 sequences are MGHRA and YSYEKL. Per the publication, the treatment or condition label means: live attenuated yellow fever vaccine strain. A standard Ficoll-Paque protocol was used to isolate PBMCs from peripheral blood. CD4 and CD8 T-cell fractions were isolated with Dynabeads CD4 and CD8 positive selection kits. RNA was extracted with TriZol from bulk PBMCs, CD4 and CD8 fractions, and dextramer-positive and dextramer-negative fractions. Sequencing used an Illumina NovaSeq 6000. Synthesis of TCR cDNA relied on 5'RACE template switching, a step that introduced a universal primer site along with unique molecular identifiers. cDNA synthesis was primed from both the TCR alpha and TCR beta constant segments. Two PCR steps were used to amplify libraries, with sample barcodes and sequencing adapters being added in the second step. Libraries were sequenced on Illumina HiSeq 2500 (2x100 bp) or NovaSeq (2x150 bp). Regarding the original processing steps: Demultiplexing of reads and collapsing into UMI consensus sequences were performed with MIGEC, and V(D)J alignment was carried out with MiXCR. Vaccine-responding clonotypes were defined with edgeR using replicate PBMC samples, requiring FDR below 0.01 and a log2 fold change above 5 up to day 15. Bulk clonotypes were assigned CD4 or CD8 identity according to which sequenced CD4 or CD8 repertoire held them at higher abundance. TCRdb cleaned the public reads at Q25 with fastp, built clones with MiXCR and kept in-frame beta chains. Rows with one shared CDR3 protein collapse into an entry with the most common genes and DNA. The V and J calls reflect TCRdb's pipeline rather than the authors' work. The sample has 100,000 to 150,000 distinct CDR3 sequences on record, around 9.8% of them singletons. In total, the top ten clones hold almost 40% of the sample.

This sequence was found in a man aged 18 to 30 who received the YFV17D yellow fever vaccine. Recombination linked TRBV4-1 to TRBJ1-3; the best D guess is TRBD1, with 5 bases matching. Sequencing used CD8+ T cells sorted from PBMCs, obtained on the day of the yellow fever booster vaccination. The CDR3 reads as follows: CASSLWGQGGNTIYF. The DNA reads TGCGCCAGCAGCCTTTGGGGCCAGGGTGGAAACACCATATATTTT.